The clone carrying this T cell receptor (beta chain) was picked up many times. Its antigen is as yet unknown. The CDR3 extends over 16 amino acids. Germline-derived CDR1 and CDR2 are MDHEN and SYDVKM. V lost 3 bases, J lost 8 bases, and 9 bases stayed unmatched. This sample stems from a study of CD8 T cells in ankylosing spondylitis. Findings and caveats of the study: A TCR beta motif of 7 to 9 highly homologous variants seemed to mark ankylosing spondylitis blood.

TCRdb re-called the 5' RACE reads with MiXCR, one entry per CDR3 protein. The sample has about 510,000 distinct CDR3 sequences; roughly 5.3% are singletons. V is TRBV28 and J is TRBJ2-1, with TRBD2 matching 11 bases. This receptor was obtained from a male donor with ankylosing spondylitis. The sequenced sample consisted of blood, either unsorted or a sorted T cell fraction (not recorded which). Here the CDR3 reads CASSFSTSGSWDEQFF. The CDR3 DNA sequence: TGTGCCAGCAGTTTTAGTACTAGCGGGAGTTGGGATGAGCAGTTCTTC.